This T cell receptor (beta chain) was identified in a study of identical twins. Among all donors, each was a healthy Caucasian. Through template switching, a universal primer site was introduced, and the cDNA contained unique molecular identifiers. MiXCR, applied by TCRdb to the 5' RACE reads, yields one record per CDR3 protein. The data contain about 890,000 distinct CDR3 sequences, around an eighth of them seen just once; the ten biggest clones take up around 1.5%. This clonotype has a handful of counts. V was clipped by 0 bases and J by 10 bases; unmatched bases: 3. Germline CDR1 and CDR2: SGHVS and FNYEAQ. The CDR3 runs 13 residues. These data were also reused for a study on yellow fever vaccine responses in identical twins.

The TCR sequence derives from a young woman in good health. The sequenced material came from PBMCs. This rearrangement joins TRBV7-6 to TRBJ2-3; 8 bases line up with TRBD1. DNA of the CDR3: TGTGCCAGCAGCTTAGCCAGGGGGCCGGCGCAGTATTTT. Its translation is CASSLARGPAQYF.